One and the same sample provided the 5 T cell receptor beta chains below, sequenced in a study of T-cell memory formation after mild COVID-19. MiXCR, applied by TCRdb to the 5' RACE reads, yields one record per CDR3 protein. The sample contains about 410,000 distinct CDR3 sequences, more than 15% of which appear only once. Sequencing input: PBMCs or a T cell subset sorted from them (not recorded which). The receptors come from a man between 18 and 29 years old who had mild COVID-19 (a few samples of this study predate the infection). Cell type and time point are not known.

This clonotype was seen at least ten times. This chain uses TRBV20-1 with TRBJ1-2; no clear D gene. With 5 bases removed from V and 8 bases from J, the gap between germline ends came to 21 bases. The CDR3 is 14 amino acids. Germline CDR1 reads DFQATT; CDR2 reads SNEGSKA (reference sequence). The CDR3 region has the DNA TGCAGTGCTCGCGAGACTGGGAGTCTAGAGGGCTACACCTTC. The encoded protein is CSARETGSLEGYTF.

This chain joins TRBV6-5 and TRBJ1-2; tentative D call: TRBD1 (5 bases). This CDR3 has 14 amino acids. With 2 bases removed from V and 5 bases from J, the gap between germline ends came to 12 bases. The germline V gene has CDR1 MNHEY and CDR2 SVGAGI. CDR3 region: CASSYTDRRYGYTF. Here the CDR3 DNA reads TGTGCCAGCAGTTACACCGACAGAAGATATGGCTACACCTTC.

The J gene is TRBJ2-5, the V gene TRBV11-2; D gene ambiguous. This CDR3 has 14 residues. Trimming removed 0 bases from V and 2 bases from J, with 7 bases in between. CDR1 and CDR2 from the germline V gene are SGHAT and FQNNGV. The CDR3 DNA sequence: TGTGCCAGCAGCTTAGATCTGATTCAAGAGACCCAGTACTTC. It is translated as CASSLDLIQETQYF.

This clonotype was counted a few times. V and J are TRBV7-2 and TRBJ2-2; 9 positions match TRBD2. After removal of 3 bases from V and 4 bases from J, the junction contained 6 bases not matched to a gene. Germline V gene data show CDR1 as SGHTA and CDR2 as FQGNSA. This CDR3 contains 16 residues. The CDR3 loop is CASSFPGTSRTGELFF. The CDR3 DNA reads as TGTGCCAGCAGCTTCCCCGGGACTAGCCGCACCGGGGAGCTGTTTTTT.

This clonotype has a count of ten or more. The rearrangement joins TRBV5-1 to TRBJ2-5, with 10 bases that match TRBD1. The ends lost 8 bases at V and 4 bases at J; junction bases unmatched: 11. The CDR3 loop spans 15 amino acids. CDR1 is SGHRS, CDR2 YFSETQ, per germline. As DNA, the CDR3 is TGCGCCAGTAACACGGGACAGGGGAATGGAGAGACCCAGTACTTC. As protein: CASNTGQGNGETQYF. The whole variable domain, remainder taken from reference TRBV5-1 and TRBJ2-5, is KAGVTQTPRYLIKTRGQQVTLSCSPISGHRSVSWYQQTPGQGLQFLFEYFSETQRNKGNFPGRFSGRQFSNSRSEMNVSTLELGDSALYLCASNTGQGNGETQYFGPGTRLLVL.